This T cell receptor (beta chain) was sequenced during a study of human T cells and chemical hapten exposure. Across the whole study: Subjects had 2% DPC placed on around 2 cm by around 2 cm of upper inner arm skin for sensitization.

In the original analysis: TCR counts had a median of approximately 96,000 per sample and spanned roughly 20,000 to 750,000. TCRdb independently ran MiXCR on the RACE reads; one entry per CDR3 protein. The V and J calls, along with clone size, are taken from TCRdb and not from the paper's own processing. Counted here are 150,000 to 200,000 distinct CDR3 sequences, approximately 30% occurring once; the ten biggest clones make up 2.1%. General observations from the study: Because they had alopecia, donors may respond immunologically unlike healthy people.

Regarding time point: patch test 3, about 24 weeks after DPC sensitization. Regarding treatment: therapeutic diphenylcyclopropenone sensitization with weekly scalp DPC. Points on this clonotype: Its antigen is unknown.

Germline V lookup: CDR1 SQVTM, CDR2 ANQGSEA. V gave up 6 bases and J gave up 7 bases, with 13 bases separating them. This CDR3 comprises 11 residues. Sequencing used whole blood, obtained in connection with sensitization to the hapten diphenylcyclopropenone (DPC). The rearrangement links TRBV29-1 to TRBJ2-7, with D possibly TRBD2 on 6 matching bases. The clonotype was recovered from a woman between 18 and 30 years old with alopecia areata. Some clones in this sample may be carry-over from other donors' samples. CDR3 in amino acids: CSVRLVREQYF. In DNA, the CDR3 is TGCAGCGTAAGACTAGTCCGAGAGCAGTACTTC.